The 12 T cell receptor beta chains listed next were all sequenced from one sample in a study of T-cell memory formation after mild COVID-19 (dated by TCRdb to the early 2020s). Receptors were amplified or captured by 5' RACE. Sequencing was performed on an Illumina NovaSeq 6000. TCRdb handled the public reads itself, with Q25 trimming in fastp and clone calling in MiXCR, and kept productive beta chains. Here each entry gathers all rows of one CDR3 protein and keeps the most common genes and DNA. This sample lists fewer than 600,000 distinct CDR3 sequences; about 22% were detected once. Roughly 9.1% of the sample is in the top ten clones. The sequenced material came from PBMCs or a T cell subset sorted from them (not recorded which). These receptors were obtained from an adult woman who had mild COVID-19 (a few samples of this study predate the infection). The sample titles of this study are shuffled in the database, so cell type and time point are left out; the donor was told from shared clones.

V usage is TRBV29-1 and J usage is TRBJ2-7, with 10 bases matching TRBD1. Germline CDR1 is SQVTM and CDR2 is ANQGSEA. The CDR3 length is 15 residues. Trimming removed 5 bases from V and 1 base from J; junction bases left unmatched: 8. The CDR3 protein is CSVLPGQGSSYEQYF. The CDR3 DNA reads TGCAGCGTTCTTCCGGGACAGGGGTCTTCCTACGAGCAGTACTTC.

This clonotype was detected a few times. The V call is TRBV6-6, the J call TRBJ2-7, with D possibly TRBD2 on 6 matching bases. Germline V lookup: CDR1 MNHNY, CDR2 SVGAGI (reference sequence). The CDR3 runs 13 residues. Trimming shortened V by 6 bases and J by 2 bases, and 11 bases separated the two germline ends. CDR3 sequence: CASRIADPYEQYF. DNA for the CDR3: TGTGCCAGCAGAATAGCGGACCCCTACGAGCAGTACTTC.

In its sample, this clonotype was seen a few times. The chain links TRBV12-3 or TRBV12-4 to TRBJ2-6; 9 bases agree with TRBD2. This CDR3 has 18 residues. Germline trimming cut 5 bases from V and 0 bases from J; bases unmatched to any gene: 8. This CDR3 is CASSTRLAVSSGANVLTF. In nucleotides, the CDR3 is TGTGCCAGCAGTACCCGACTAGCGGTTAGCTCTGGGGCCAACGTCCTGACTTTC.

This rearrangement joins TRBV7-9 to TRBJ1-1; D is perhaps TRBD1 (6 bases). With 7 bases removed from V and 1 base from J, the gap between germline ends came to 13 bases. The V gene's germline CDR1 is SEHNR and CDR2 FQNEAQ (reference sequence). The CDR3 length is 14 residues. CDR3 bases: TGTGCCAGCAAATCCTCGGGGGCGAACACTGAAGCTTTCTTT. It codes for CASKSSGANTEAFF.

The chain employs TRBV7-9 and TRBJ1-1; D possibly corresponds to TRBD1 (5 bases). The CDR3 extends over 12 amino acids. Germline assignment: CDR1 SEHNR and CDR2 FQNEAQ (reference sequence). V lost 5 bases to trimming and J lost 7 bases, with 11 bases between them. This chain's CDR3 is CASSPRQLEAFF. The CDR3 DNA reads TGTGCCAGCAGCCCTCGACAGCTTGAAGCTTTCTTT.

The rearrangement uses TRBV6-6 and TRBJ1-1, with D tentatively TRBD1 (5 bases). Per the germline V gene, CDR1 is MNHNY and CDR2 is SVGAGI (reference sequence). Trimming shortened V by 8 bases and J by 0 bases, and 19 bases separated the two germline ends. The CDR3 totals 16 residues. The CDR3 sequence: CASYWGPGRMNTEAFF. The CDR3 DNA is TGTGCCAGCTACTGGGGTCCAGGGCGAATGAACACTGAAGCTTTCTTT.

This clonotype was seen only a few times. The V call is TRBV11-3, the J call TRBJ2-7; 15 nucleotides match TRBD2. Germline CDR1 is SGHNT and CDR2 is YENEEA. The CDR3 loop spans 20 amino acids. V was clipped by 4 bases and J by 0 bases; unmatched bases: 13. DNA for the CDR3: TGTGCCAGCAGCTCGCCCCTTGGACTAGCGGGAGGGATTTCCTCCTACGAGCAGTACTTC. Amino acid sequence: CASSSPLGLAGGISSYEQYF.

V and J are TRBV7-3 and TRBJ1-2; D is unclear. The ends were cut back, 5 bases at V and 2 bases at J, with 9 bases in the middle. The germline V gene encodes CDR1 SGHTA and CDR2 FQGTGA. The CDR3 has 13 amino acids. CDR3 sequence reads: CASSPGANYGYTF. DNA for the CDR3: TGTGCCAGCAGCCCAGGAGCAAACTATGGCTACACCTTC.

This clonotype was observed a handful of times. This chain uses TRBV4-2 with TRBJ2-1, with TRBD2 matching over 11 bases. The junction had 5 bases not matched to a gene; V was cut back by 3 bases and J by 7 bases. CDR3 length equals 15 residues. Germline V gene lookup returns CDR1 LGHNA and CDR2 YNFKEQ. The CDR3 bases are TGTGCCAGCAGCCAGGAACGACTAGCGGGGAATGAGCAGTTCTTC. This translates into CASSQERLAGNEQFF.

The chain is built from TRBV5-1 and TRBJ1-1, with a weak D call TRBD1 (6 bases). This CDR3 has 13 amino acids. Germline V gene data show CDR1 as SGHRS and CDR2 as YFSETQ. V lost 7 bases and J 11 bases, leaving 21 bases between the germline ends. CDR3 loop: CASRIGTIGAAFF. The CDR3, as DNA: TGCGCCAGCCGTATCGGGACAATTGGAGCGGCTTTCTTT. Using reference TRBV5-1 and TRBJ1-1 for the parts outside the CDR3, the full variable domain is KAGVTQTPRYLIKTRGQQVTLSCSPISGHRSVSWYQQTPGQGLQFLFEYFSETQRNKGNFPGRFSGRQFSNSRSEMNVSTLELGDSALYLCASRIGTIGAAFFGQGTRLTVV.

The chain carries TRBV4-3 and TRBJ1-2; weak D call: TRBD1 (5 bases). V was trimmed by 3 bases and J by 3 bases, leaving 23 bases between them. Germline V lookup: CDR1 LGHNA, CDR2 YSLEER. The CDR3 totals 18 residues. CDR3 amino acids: CASSHSFLTGTVHYGYTF. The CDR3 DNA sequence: TGCGCCAGCAGCCACTCCTTCTTGACCGGGACGGTTCACTATGGCTACACCTTC.

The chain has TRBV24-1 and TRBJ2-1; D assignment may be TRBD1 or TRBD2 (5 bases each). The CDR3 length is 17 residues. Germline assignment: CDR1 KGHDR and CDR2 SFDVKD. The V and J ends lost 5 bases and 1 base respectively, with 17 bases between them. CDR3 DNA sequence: TGTGCCACCAGTGGGACCCGGGACCCTTTGTCCTACAATGAGCAGTTCTTC. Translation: CATSGTRDPLSYNEQFF.